Listed here is a single T cell receptor beta chain. Its target antigen remains unknown. Per-base quality was not reported, and no clone a single base away is much larger than it. Receptors were amplified or captured by the immunoSEQ multiplex PCR assay. For the multiplex PCR, a mixture combining 60 forward primers for TCR Vbeta segments and 13 reverse primers for TCR Jbeta segments was used. A multiplex PCR assay on genomic DNA amplified the CDR3 region of rearranged TCR beta genes. Amplified TCR beta libraries were sequenced as 87-base-pair reads on the Illumina HiSeq System. The study's processing was this. A later analysis tallied 75 million to 95 million unique TCR beta chains across the 610 or so repertoires, and roughly 11 million of those chains were shared by two or more donors. Raw reads were error-corrected and collapsed into unique sequences by a nearest-neighbor algorithm in which closely related sequences were merged to remove PCR and sequencing errors. V, D and J gene segments were assigned by aligning CDR3 sequences to IMGT reference sequences. For a sequence to be retained, a match of at least six nucleotides to both a V gene segment and a J gene segment was required. Rearrangements were classified as productive when the CDR3 lacked stop codons and remained in frame with V and J, and all other rearrangements were classified as non-productive. Following IMGT convention, CDR3 was defined as the stretch from the second conserved V-encoded cysteine to the conserved J-encoded phenylalanine. The earlier analysis of a few hundred of the donors excluded sequences that lacked an unambiguous match to a single V gene segment. An earlier analysis of 450 to 650 of the donors called V segments functional above 56.7% productive rearrangements and segregating when the between-donor standard deviation exceeded 5%. A statistical classification framework was built for diagnosing cytomegalovirus status from the catalog of TCR beta chain sequences. V and J gene assignment, in a later analysis, came from comparing TCR nucleotide sequences with IMGT/GENE-DB human TR gene sequences. A later analysis assigned CDR3 sequences and most-parsimonious VDJ recombination scenarios with the TCRdist pipeline. In a later analysis, each TCR beta chain was defined by its CDR3 amino acid sequence together with its V-gene family, and reads lacking a unique V-gene family were excluded. In a later analysis, around 650 highly shared, low-generation-probability nucleotide sequences were removed to address suspected cross-contamination and a sequencing artifact. A later analysis calculated a clonal expansion index for each public chain from normalized within-repertoire ranks of inferred template counts. In a later analysis, generation probabilities were computed with a VDJ recombination model fitted to out-of-frame rearrangements, and the resulting probabilities were checked against IGoR. Hypergeometric tests were used in a later analysis to score TCR-TCR, TCR-HLA and TCR-CMV co-occurrence, with a repertoire-size bias correction applied to the TCR pairs. False discovery rates were estimated in a later analysis by permuting HLA or CMV assignments 20 times. A later analysis grouped co-occurring TCRs with DBSCAN, adding TCRdist sequence similarity when clustering within HLA-allele-positive subsets. Co-occurrence clustering excluded repertoires with fewer than 30,000 or more than 120,000 public chains, plus five with anomalous nucleotide sharing. TCRdb carries this immuneACCESS record with in-frame sequences only. Its versions omit some clonotypes, under half of them owing to an unresolved V gene in the studies checked, with the rest unexplained. The V and J calls and clone size were taken over from that table, and D and trimming were inferred from the DNA. The table for this sample lists approximately 150,000 clones; around 80% of them were counted only once. The ten largest clones represent more than 3.5% of the sample.

These data are taken from a study of cytomegalovirus exposure and HLA in healthy donors (dated by TCRdb to between 2016 and 2019). At the level of the whole study: According to an earlier analysis of several hundred of the donors, roughly 180 million T cells yielded 95 million to 140 million unique TCR beta sequences and approximately 300 Gb of sequence data. Around 330 gigabases of sequencing data and roughly 81 million unique TCR sequences made up an early release that covered approximately 650 HLA-typed donors. Of the roughly 430 genotyped donors, approximately 83% fell in the genetic ancestry cluster associated with self-reported Caucasian donors. The study aimed to test whether cataloging public T cell receptors could reveal signatures of past pathogen exposure. The study used immunosequencing to profile the T cell repertoires of 666 subjects and linked those repertoires to cytomegalovirus serostatus. A separate validation cohort of roughly 130 different subjects was used in addition to the roughly 700-subject first cohort. High-throughput TCR immunosequencing, statistical association of individual TCRs with disease status, and machine learning were combined to predict cytomegalovirus infection status. A later analysis re-analyzed previously published TCR beta repertoires from 600 to 850 donors and added high-resolution HLA genotyping to study TCR occurrence patterns. Rather than using new phenotypic data, the later analysis identified candidate immune exposures from TCR beta sequences and from how often those sequences occurred across donors. To decide whether each TCR beta V gene segment behaved as functional or pseudogenic, an earlier analysis of some 600 of the donors relied on high-throughput TCR beta sequencing. Donor age, sex, ethnicity and CMV serostatus were collected together with the repertoire data. A later genetic analysis used genome-wide SNP genotypes for 398 of the 666 donors, treating that subset as a discovery cohort. Every discovery cohort repertoire had been produced on one sequencing platform. Both class I and class II loci were covered by HLA typing, at four-digit resolution. Typing coverage differed by locus: A, B, C, DRB1 and DQB1 were typed in about 620-630 donors, DQA1 in 500 to 550, DPA1 in 600 to 610, and DPB1 in around 440. Roughly 5 DR-DQ haplotypes were handled as single units for association and clustering, since linkage in the cohort was strong. Among under 450 genotyped donors of the cohort, an average of about 240,000 unique TCR beta nucleotide sequences were sequenced per donor, roughly 18% of them non-productive. Results the study describes overall, beyond this receptor: A few of the identified cytomegalovirus-associated TCR beta chains were confirmed in vitro to be specific for cytomegalovirus antigens. According to the authors, the approach could potentially be generalized to other disease states and immunological phenotypes. In the study, roughly 160 TCR beta chains were listed as associated with cytomegalovirus. At a false discovery rate of 0.05, a later analysis linked 16,000 or so TCR beta sequences to specific HLA alleles. The sequencing pipeline was judged likely to have produced a cluster of highly shared sequence variants as a technical artifact. According to a later analysis, TCR association rates differed among HLA loci, with DRB1 alleles showing the most associated TCRs and HLA-C alleles showing the fewest. The classifier was reported to diagnose cytomegalovirus status with high specificity and sensitivity in both the original cohort and the validation cohort. V-gene and J-gene trimming of TCR beta chains was associated with a missense DCLRE1C variant in a later genetic analysis, and the association was replicated in an independent cohort. Several of the top co-occurrence clusters appeared to be linked to parvovirus B19, influenza, CMV and Epstein-Barr virus, according to a later analysis. Linkage disequilibrium might explain the correlated functional status among segregating V segments, but an unknown experimental factor could not be ruled out. The cohort was sequenced for TCR beta chains only, and without alpha or paired-chain data the features that could be detected were limited. The presence/absence analyses assumed that sequencing depth was roughly uniform across donors, and that assumption may not be true. A further reported finding was that TCR beta sequences accurately predicted the HLA-A and HLA-B alleles for most subjects in the first cohort. Because some donors lacked HLA typing at each locus, the association tests relied only on the typed subset. Strong co-occurrence of HLA alleles, especially DR and DQ, made assigning TCR associations to individual alleles difficult. Compared with the approximately 700-donor mean, donors in an Asian-associated ancestry cluster had fewer N-insertions in productive TCRs, according to a later genetic analysis. Immune exposure information for the cohort was limited to CMV serostatus. A later analysis found that HLA-associated TCR beta chains were more clonally expanded and had lower generation probabilities than equally common non-associated chains. An earlier analysis of approximately 540 of the donors showed that most TCR beta V segments appeared in productive rearrangements either about 87% or about 30% of the time, which broadly matched IMGT annotations. Most CMV-associated TCR beta chains appeared to be HLA-restricted in a later analysis, and the HLA associations seemed to be driven largely by CMV exposure. Most TCR sequences were observed very rarely across donors, whereas some public TCRs were present in many individuals. Because counts were too low, roughly 18 rarely observed V segments, including chromosome 9 orphons, were left out of the earlier analysis of 500 to 750 of the donors.

The cohort consisted of approximately 670 healthy bone marrow donors. At the time of sampling, every cohort member was nominally healthy, though immune exposures that went unrecorded were likely present. The donor was CMV seropositive and belonged to the group of 250 to 300 seropositive cohort members. Each donor provided a peripheral blood sample, and peripheral blood mononuclear cells were used for TCR beta sequencing. The Qiagen DNeasy Blood Extraction Kit was used to extract genomic DNA from the blood cell samples. The clonotype was recovered from a woman aged 40 to 50 in good health and CMV-seropositive. Sequencing was done on a sample of PBMCs.

The nucleotide sequence reads as follows: TGTGCCAGCAAGACAGGGGCGGCCACTGAAGCTTTCTTT. This codes for CASKTGAATEAFF. Here the chain combines TRBV19 and TRBJ1-1; TRBD1 fits 8 bases in the junction. Reading from cysteine to phenylalanine, the CDR3 counts 13 amino acids. Only CDR3 DNA is held: 39 bases, read in frame from base 1. V is pruned by 9 bases and J by 4 bases, leaving 7 bases of the junction without a gene match. For CDR1 and CDR2, the germline V gene (reference sequence) lists LNHDA and SQIVND.